These 13 T cell receptor beta chains share one sample of origin, sequenced in a study of graft-versus-host responses after intestinal transplantation. Generated by immunoSEQ multiplex PCR, the TCRdb table keeps only in-frame clones and is missing some. The repertoire holds about 97,000 clones, 80% to 95% seen once, with 15% to 20% in the top ten. The material was PBMCs, obtained just under 460 days after intestinal transplant. The origin of the receptors is a human patient who received an intestinal transplant, so some T cells may come from the graft donor.

The rearrangement joins TRBV5-6 to TRBJ1-1; 8 bases fit TRBD1. The junction had 7 bases not matched to a gene; V was cut back by 4 bases and J by 8 bases. Germline CDR1 and CDR2: SGHDT and YYEEEE. CDR3 size: 13 residues. The CDR3: CASSPGQGVEAFF. CDR3 bases: TGTGCCAGCAGCCCAGGACAGGGTGTAGAAGCTTTCTTT.

The chain is built from TRBV4-2 and TRBJ2-4; possibly TRBD2 for D (6 bases). This CDR3 is 19 amino acids long. From germline, CDR1 is LGHNA and CDR2 YNFKEQ. Trimming removed 4 bases at V and 0 bases at J, with 22 bases between. DNA of the CDR3: TGTGCCAGCAGCCCGAAGACTAGGGGCGGGGCCCTAGCCAAAAACATTCAGTACTTC. Translation gives CASSPKTRGGALAKNIQYF.

This chain uses TRBV10-1 with TRBJ2-5, with D possibly matching TRBD2 (6 bases). This CDR3 region has 13 residues. Looked up from germline, CDR1 is WNHNN and CDR2 is SYGVQD (reference sequence). The V and J ends lost 7 bases and 5 bases respectively, with 14 bases between them. CDR3 DNA: TGCGCCAGCACCGGAGGGGTCGGGGAGACCCAGTACTTC. This sequence encodes CASTGGVGETQYF.

The V gene is TRBV7-6, the J gene TRBJ2-3; 12 positions match TRBD2. The CDR3 runs 16 residues. Trimming removed 8 bases from V and 0 bases from J; junction bases left unmatched: 6. CDR1 is SGHVS and CDR2 is FNYEAQ in the germline V gene. The DNA for the CDR3 is TGTGCCAGCGGGACTAGCGGGCGGAAGAGCACAGATACGCAGTATTTT. Its translation: CASGTSGRKSTDTQYF.

The chain combines TRBV25-1 with TRBJ1-1, with D unresolved. Germline loops: CDR1 MGHDK, CDR2 SYGVNS. The CDR3 loop spans 11 amino acids. Trimming removed 6 bases at V and 3 bases at J, with 5 bases between. The CDR3 reads CASREYTEAFF. The CDR3 DNA sequence: TGTGCCAGCAGGGAGTACACTGAAGCTTTCTTT.

The rearrangement uses TRBV7-8 and TRBJ1-5; no reliable D call. V was shortened by 5 bases and J by 9 bases, with 20 bases between the two germline ends. Looked up from germline, CDR1 is SGHVS and CDR2 is FQNEAQ. The CDR3 contains 15 residues. CDR3 bases: TGTGCCAGCAGCCTTGCGCAGCCCGCTATTTGGCCCCAGCATTTT. This sequence encodes CASSLAQPAIWPQHF.

This clone was seen a handful of times. This chain connects TRBV10-1 to TRBJ1-3; D is unclear. Trimming took 3 bases from V and 0 from J, leaving 9 bases between them. Germline V lookup: CDR1 WNHNN, CDR2 SYGVQD (reference sequence). This CDR3 contains 15 residues. CDR3 region: CASSDGSFSGNTIYF. In DNA form, the CDR3 reads TGCGCCAGCAGTGACGGCTCCTTCTCTGGAAACACCATATATTTT.

The gene calls are TRBV13 and TRBJ2-7, with 7 nucleotides matching TRBD1. Germline V gene data show CDR1 as PRHDT and CDR2 as FYEKMQ (reference sequence). The junction had 7 bases not matched to a gene; V was cut back by 2 bases and J by 3 bases. This CDR3 has 15 amino acids. As DNA, the CDR3 is TGTGCCAGCAGCTTAAGGGGGCGCTGGGACTACGAGCAGTACTTC. Protein product: CASSLRGRWDYEQYF.

The J gene is TRBJ2-7, the V gene TRBV27; perhaps TRBD2 as D (6 bases). This CDR3 contains 14 residues. V lost 8 bases to trimming and J lost 3 bases, with 17 bases between them. The germline V gene has CDR1 MNHEY and CDR2 SMNVEV (reference sequence). In nucleotides, the CDR3 is TGTGCCAGCTCGCCTCGGGGGACGGGCTACGAGCAGTACTTC. Translating gives CASSPRGTGYEQYF.

V gene TRBV11-3 combines with J gene TRBJ2-3; TRBD2 matches at 8 bases. This CDR3 is 13 amino acids long. Germline V CDR1 and CDR2: SGHNT, YENEEA. V shed 5 bases and J 6 bases; nucleotides not matched to a gene: 4. The CDR3 DNA is TGTGCCAGCAGCCGCGGGGGGCCGGATACGCAGTATTTT. Its protein product is CASSRGGPDTQYF.

This clone was counted once. The CDR3 DNA follows: TGTGCCAGTAGGACAGAACAGGGTACTGAAGCTTTCTTT. This translates into CASRTEQGTEAFF. J is TRBJ1-1 and V is TRBV19; weak D call: TRBD1 (6 bases). Per germline, CDR1 LNHDA and CDR2 SQIVND (reference sequence). This CDR3 has 13 residues. The V gene lost 6 bases and the J gene lost 5 bases, with 13 bases spanning the gap.

The chain carries TRBV19 and TRBJ1-6, with D uncertain. The CDR3 is 17 amino acids. Germline CDR1 and CDR2: LNHDA and SQIVND (reference sequence). Trimming stripped 2 bases from V and 0 bases from J, with 11 bases between. The CDR3 nucleotides read TGTGCCAGTAGTATAATGTCCTGGAGCTCCTATAATTCACCCCTCCACTTT. It codes for CASSIMSWSSYNSPLHF.

This chain uses TRBV15 with TRBJ1-4; no clear D. The CDR3 has 13 amino acids. V was trimmed by 1 base and J by 4 bases, leaving 4 bases between them. The germline V gene encodes CDR1 LNHNV and CDR2 YYDKDF (reference sequence). CDR3 coding DNA: TGTGCCACCAGCAGAGGACTTAATGAAAAACTGTTTTTT. Encoded protein: CATSRGLNEKLFF.